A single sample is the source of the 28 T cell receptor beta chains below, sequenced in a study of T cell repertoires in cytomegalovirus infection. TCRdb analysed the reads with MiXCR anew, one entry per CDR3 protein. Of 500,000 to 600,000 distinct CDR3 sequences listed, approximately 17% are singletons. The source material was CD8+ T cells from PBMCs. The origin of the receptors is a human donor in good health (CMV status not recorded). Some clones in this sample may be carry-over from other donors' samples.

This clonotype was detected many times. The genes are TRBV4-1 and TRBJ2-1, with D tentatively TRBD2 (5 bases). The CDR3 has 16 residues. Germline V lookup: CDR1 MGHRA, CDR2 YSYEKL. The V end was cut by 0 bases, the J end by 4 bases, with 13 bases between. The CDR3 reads CASSQDREGVYNEQFF. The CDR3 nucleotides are TGCGCCAGCAGCCAAGATCGGGAAGGAGTTTACAATGAGCAGTTCTTC.

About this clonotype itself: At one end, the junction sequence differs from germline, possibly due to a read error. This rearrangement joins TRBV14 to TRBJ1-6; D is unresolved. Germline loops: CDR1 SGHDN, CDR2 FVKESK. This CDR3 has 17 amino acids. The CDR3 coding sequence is TGTGCCAGCAGCCAAGGGTCTAGGCGGCGAAGGAATTCACCCCTCGACTTT. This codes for CASSQGSRRRRNSPLDF.

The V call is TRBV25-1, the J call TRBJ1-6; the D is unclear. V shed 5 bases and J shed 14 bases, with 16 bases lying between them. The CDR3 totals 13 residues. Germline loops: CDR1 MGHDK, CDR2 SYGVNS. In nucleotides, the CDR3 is TGTGCCAGCAGTTCGTACCGTCCAGGAGCCCTCCACTTT. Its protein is CASSSYRPGALHF.

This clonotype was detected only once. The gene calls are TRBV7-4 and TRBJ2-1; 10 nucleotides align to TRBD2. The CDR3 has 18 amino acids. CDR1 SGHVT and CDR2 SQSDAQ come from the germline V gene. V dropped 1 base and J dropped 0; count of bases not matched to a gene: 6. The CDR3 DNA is TGTGCCAGCAGCTTAGGGACTAGCGGTTTCCACTCCTACAATGAGCAGTTCTTC. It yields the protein CASSLGTSGFHSYNEQFF.

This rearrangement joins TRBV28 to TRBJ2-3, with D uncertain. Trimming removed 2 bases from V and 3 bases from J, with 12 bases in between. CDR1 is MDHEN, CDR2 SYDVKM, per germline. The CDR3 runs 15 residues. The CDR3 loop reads CASSLLLQRTDTQYF. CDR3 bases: TGTGCCAGCAGTTTACTTCTCCAAAGGACAGATACGCAGTATTTT.

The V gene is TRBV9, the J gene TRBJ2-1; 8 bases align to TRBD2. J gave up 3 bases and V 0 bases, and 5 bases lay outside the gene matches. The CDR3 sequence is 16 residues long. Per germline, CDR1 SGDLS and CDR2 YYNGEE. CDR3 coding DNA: TGTGCCAGCAGCGTAGAAGGGCGGGGGGTCTACAATGAGCAGTTCTTC. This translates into CASSVEGRGVYNEQFF.

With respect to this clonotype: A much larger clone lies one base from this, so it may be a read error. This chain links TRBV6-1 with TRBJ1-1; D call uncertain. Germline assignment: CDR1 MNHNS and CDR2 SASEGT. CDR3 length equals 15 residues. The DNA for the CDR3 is TGTGCCAGCGGTGAACTCCGACGGCCCAACACTGAAGCTTTCTTT. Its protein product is CASGELRRPNTEAFF.

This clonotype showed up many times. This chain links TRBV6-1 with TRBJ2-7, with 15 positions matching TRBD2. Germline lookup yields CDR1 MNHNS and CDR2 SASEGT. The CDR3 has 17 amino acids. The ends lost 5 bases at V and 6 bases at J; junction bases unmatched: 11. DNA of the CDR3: TGTGCCAGCAGTCCCCGGACTAGCGGGGGGGAGGCCTTCGAGCAGTACTTC. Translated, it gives CASSPRTSGGEAFEQYF.

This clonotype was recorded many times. CDR3 sequence (DNA): TGTGCCAGCAGGGAACCGGGCAATCAGCCCCAGCATTTT. Translated, it gives CASREPGNQPQHF. V and J are TRBV12-3 or TRBV12-4 and TRBJ1-5; D remains unclear. The length of the CDR3 is 13 residues. Trimming removed 6 bases from V and 2 bases from J, with 8 bases in between.

The CDR3 region is CASSGGGQRNYGYTF. The CDR3 DNA reads TGTGCCAGCTCTGGAGGGGGACAGAGGAACTATGGCTACACCTTC. The chain couples TRBV9 to TRBJ1-2; 7 nucleotides align to TRBD1. The J segment lost 2 bases and the V segment lost 7 bases, leaving 11 bases of the junction unmatched. The CDR3 runs to 15 residues. Germline V gene data show CDR1 as SGDLS and CDR2 as YYNGEE.

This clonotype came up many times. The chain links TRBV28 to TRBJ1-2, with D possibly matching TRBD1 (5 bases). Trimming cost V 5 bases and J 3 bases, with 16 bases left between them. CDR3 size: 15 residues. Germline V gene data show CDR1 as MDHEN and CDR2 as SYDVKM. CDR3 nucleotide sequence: TGTGCCAGCAGTGCCCCCGGGGCGAGGGACTATGGCTACACCTTC. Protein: CASSAPGARDYGYTF.

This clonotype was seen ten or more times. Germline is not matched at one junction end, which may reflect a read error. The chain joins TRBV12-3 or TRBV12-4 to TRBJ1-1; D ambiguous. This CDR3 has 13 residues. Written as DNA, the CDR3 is TGTGCCAGCAGCTTAGGTCCAGGCGCTGAAGCTTTCTTT. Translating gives CASSLGPGAEAFF.

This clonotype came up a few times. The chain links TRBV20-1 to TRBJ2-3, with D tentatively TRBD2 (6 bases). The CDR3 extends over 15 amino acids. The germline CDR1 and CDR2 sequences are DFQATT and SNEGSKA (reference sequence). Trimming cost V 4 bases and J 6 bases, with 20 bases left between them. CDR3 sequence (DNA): TGCAGTGCTACAAAGGGGAGCCGGAGGGTGGATACGCAGTATTTT. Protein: CSATKGSRRVDTQYF.

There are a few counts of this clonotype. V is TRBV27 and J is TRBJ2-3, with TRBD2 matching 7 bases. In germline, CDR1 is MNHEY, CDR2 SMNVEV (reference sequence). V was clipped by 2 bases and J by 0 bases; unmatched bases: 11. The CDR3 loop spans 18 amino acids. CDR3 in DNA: TGTGCCAGCAGTTTAGTAGCCTTGACTAGCACTAGCACAGATACGCAGTATTTT. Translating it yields CASSLVALTSTSTDTQYF.

CDR3 coding DNA: TGTGCCAGCTCGACGACTAGCGGGGGCCCTAACGGAGATACGCAGTATTTT. Translating gives CASSTTSGGPNGDTQYF. The chain employs TRBV7-3 and TRBJ2-3; TRBD2 agrees at 12 bases. V dropped 8 bases and J dropped 5; count of bases not matched to a gene: 14. The CDR3 has 17 amino acids. Germline V gene sequence: CDR1 SGHTA, CDR2 FQGTGA.

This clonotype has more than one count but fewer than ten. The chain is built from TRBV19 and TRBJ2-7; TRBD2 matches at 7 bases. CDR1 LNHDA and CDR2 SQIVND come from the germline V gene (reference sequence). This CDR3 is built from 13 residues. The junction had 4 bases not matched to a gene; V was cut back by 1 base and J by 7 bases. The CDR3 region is CASSIGGAGEQYF. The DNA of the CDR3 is TGTGCCAGTAGTATAGGCGGAGCGGGGGAGCAGTACTTC.

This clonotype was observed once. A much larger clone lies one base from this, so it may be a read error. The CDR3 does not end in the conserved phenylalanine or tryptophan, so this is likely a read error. CDR3 in amino acids: CASSPGGRNYGYTL. The CDR3 DNA reads as TGTGCCAGCAGTCCTGGGGGGAGGAACTATGGCTACACCCTC. The rearrangement links TRBV6-1 to TRBJ1-2, with a tentative D call TRBD1 (5 bases). The V end lost 5 bases, the J end lost 2 bases, and 12 bases lay between the germline ends. Germline V gives CDR1 MNHNS, CDR2 SASEGT. The CDR3 has 14 amino acids.

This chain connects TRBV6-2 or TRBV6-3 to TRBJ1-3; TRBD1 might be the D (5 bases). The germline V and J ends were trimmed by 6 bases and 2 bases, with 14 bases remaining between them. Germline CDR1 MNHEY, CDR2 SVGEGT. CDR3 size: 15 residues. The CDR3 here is CASRDAGRAGNTIYF. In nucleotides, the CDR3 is TGTGCCAGCAGGGACGCAGGGAGAGCTGGAAACACCATATATTTT.

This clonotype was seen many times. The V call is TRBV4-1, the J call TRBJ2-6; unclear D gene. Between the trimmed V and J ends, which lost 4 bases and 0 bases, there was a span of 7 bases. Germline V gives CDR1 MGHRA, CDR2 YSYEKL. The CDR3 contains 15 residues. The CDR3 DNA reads TGCGCCAGCAGCCTTACAGTCTCTGGGGCCAACGTCCTGACTTTC. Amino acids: CASSLTVSGANVLTF.

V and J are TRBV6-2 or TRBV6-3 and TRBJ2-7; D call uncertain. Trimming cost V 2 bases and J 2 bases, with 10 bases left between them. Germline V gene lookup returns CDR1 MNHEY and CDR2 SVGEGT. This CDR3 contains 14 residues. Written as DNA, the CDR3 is TGTGCCAGCAGTTACCGGCCAGCAACCTACGAGCAGTACTTC. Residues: CASSYRPATYEQYF.

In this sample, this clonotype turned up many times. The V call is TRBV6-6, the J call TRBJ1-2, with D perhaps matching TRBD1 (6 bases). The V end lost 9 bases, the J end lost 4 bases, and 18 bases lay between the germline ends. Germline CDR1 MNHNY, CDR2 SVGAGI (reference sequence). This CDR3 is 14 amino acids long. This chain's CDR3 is CASPSRQESYGYTF. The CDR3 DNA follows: TGTGCCAGTCCCTCCCGACAGGAAAGCTATGGCTACACCTTC.

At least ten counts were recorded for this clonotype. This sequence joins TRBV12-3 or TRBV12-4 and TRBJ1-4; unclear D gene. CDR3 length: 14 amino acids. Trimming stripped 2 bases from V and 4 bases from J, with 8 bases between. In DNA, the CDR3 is TGTGCCAGCAGTTTATTCCAGGATAATGAAAAACTGTTTTTT. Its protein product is CASSLFQDNEKLFF.

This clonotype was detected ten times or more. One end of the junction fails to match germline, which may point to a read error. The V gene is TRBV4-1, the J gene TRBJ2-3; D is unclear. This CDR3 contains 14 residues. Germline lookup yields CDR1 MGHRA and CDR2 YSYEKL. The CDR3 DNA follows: TGTGCCAGCAGCCAAGTCGGATCGACAGATACGCAGTATTTT. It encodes CASSQVGSTDTQYF.

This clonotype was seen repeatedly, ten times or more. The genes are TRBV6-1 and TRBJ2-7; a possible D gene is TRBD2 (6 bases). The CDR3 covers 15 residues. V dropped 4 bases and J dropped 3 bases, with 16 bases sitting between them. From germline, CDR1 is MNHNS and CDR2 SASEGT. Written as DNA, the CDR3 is TGTGCCAGCAGTGGGGGGGTCTCTAAAAACTACGAGCAGTACTTC. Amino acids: CASSGGVSKNYEQYF.

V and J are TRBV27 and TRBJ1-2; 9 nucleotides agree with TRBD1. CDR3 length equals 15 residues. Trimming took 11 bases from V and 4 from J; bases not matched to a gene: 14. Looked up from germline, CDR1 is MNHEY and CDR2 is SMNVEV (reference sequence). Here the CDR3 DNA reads TGTGCCGTATATACCCCGGGACAGGGCCTCTATGGCTACACCTTC. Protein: CAVYTPGQGLYGYTF.

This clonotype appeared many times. CDR3 sequence reads: CASSRRGSGIAKNIQYF. CDR3 in DNA: TGTGCCAGCAGCCGCCGAGGTTCCGGTATAGCCAAAAACATTCAGTACTTC. V gene TRBV27 combines with J gene TRBJ2-4; D remains ambiguous. V was pared by 6 bases and J by 0 bases, with 18 bases between. Germline V lookup: CDR1 MNHEY, CDR2 SMNVEV (reference sequence). The CDR3 consists of 17 residues.

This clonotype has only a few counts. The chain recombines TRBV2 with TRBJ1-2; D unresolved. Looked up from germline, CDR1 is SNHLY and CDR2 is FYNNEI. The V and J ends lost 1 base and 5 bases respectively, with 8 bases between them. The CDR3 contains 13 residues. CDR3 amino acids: CASSEGHVYGYTF. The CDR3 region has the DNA TGTGCCAGCAGTGAAGGGCACGTTTATGGCTACACCTTC.

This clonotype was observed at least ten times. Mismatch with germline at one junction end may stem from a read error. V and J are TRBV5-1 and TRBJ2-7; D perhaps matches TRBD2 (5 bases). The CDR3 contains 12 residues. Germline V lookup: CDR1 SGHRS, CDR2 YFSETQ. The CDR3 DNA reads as TGTGCCAGCAGCTTAGAGGGCAACGAGCAGTACTTC. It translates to CASSLEGNEQYF.